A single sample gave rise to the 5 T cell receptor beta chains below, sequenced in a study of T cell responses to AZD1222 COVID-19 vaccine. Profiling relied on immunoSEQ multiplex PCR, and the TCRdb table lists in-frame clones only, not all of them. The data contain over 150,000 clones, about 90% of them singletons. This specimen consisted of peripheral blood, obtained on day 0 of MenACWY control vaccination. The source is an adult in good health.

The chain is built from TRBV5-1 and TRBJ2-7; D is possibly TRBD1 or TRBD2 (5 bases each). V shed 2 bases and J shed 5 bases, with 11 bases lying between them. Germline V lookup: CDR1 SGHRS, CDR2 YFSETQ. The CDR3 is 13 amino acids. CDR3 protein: CASSFGGLNEQYF. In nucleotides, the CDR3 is TGCGCCAGCAGCTTTGGGGGTCTTAACGAGCAGTACTTC.

The CDR3 loop reads CASRQTGEIGKNIQYF. For the CDR3, the DNA is TGCGCCAGCAGACAGACAGGGGAGATTGGCAAAAACATTCAGTACTTC. The genes are TRBV5-1 and TRBJ2-4; TRBD1 aligns across 8 bases. The germline CDR1 and CDR2 sequences are SGHRS and YFSETQ. The CDR3 is made up of 16 amino acids. The ends lost 5 bases at V and 3 bases at J; junction bases unmatched: 10.

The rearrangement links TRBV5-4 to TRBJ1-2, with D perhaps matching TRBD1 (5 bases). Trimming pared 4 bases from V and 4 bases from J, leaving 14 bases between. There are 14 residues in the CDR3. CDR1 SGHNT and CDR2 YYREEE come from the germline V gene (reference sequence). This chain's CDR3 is CASSQGERSYGYTF. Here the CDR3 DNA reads TGTGCCAGCAGCCAGGGAGAAAGGAGCTATGGCTACACCTTC.

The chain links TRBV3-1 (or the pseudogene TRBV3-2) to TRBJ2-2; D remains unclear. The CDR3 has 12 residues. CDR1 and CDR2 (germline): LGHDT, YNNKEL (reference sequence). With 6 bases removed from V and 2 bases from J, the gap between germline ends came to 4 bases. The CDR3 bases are TGTGCCAGCAGACACAACACCGGGGAGCTGTTTTTT. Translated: CASRHNTGELFF.

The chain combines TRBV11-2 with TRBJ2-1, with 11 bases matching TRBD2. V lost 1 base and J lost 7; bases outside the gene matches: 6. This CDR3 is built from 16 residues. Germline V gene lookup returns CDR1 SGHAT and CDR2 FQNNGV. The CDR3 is CASSLGRLAGLNEQFF. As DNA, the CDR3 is TGTGCCAGCAGCTTAGGAAGACTAGCGGGATTAAATGAGCAGTTCTTC.